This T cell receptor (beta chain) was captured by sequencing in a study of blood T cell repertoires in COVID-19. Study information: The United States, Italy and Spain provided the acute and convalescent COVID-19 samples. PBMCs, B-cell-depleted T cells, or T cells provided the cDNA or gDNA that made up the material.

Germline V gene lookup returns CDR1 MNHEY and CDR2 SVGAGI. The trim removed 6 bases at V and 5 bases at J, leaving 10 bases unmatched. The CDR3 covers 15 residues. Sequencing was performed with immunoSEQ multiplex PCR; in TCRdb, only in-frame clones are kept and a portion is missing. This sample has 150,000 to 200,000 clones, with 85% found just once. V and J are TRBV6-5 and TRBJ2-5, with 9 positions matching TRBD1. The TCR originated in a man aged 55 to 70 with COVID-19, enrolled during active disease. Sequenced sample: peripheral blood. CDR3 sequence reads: CASRYTGGEVETQYF. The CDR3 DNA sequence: TGTGCCAGCAGATACACAGGGGGCGAAGTGGAGACCCAGTACTTC.